These 29 T cell receptor beta chains were sequenced from one sample in a study of graft-versus-host responses after intestinal transplantation. Generated by immunoSEQ multiplex PCR, the TCRdb table keeps only in-frame clones and is missing some. The data show 35,000 to 50,000 clones, less than 95% seen once. The material sequenced was PBMCs, taken around 350 days after intestinal transplant. The origin of the receptors is a human patient who received an intestinal transplant, so some T cells may come from the graft donor.

The chain is built from TRBV4-1 and TRBJ1-4; D might be TRBD1 (5 bases). The V end was cut by 3 bases, the J end by 4 bases, with 12 bases between. The CDR3 has 15 residues. Germline values: CDR1 MGHRA, CDR2 YSYEKL. CDR3 nucleotide sequence: TGCGCCAGCAGCCATTCCGAGGGGATTAATGAAAAACTGTTTTTT. This codes for CASSHSEGINEKLFF.

Written as DNA, the CDR3 is TGTGCCAGCAGCTTGGGGACAGATTCACCCCTCCACTTT. Protein: CASSLGTDSPLHF. The V call is TRBV5-5, the J call TRBJ1-6; tentative D call: TRBD1 (6 bases). The CDR3 is 13 residues long. The germline gives CDR1 SGHKS, CDR2 YYEKEE (reference sequence). V was cut by 0 bases and J by 8 bases, with 6 bases left in between.

The rearrangement uses TRBV6-5 and TRBJ2-2; the D is unclear. Germline V gene lookup returns CDR1 MNHEY and CDR2 SVGAGI. V dropped 6 bases and J dropped 1 base, with 9 bases sitting between them. The CDR3 consists of 14 residues. The CDR3, as DNA: TGTGCCAGCAGCCCGAGGTTGAACACCGGGGAGCTGTTTTTT. It codes for CASSPRLNTGELFF.

This clone was seen a handful of times. This chain uses TRBV5-4 with TRBJ2-4; D uncertain. Germline CDR1 and CDR2: SGHNT and YYREEE (reference sequence). The CDR3 is 15 residues long. Deletions cut 4 bases from V and 6 bases from J, with 17 bases between. CDR3 bases: TGTGCCAGCAGCCAGGAAGGGATGGGTGGAAACATTCAGTACTTC. The encoded protein is CASSQEGMGGNIQYF.

The chain links TRBV10-3 to TRBJ2-1; TRBD2 agrees at 13 bases. The CDR3 length is 15 residues. Germline CDR1 ENHRY, CDR2 SYGVKD. V lost 8 bases and J lost 7; bases outside the gene matches: 8. This chain's CDR3 is CAIATSGRIANEQFF. CDR3 bases: TGTGCCATCGCGACTAGCGGGAGGATAGCAAATGAGCAGTTCTTC.

The V call is TRBV2, the J call TRBJ1-5; weak D call: TRBD1 (5 bases). This CDR3 region has 14 residues. From germline, CDR1 is SNHLY and CDR2 FYNNEI. V lost 6 bases and J 3 bases, leaving 12 bases between the germline ends. CDR3: CASRPDSINQPQHF. CDR3 in DNA: TGTGCCAGCAGGCCTGACAGTATCAATCAGCCCCAGCATTTT.

The chain has TRBV13 and TRBJ2-3; TRBD2 aligns across 8 bases. CDR3 length: 14 residues. J lost 1 base, V lost 3 bases, and 0 bases had no gene match. Germline lookup yields CDR1 PRHDT and CDR2 FYEKMQ (reference sequence). The CDR3 region has the DNA TGTGCCAGCAGCTTGACTAGCGGCACAGATACGCAGTATTTT. This codes for CASSLTSGTDTQYF.

V and J are TRBV10-2 and TRBJ2-7; D is possibly TRBD2 (5 bases). The CDR3 loop spans 13 amino acids. Germline-derived CDR1 and CDR2 are WSHSY and SAAADI. The V end was cut by 6 bases, the J end by 2 bases, with 11 bases between. For the CDR3, the DNA is TGCGCCAGCAGATGGACGGAGGCCTACGAGCAGTACTTC. Residues: CASRWTEAYEQYF.

The chain carries TRBV11-3 and TRBJ2-4, with D possibly TRBD2 on 5 matching bases. Per the germline V gene, CDR1 is SGHNT and CDR2 is YENEEA. V shed 0 bases and J shed 0 bases, with 15 bases lying between them. There are 18 residues in the CDR3. CDR3 loop: CASSLDNPDYLAKNIQYF. The DNA for the CDR3 is TGTGCCAGCAGCTTAGATAATCCAGACTACTTAGCCAAAAACATTCAGTACTTC.

The chain uses TRBV25-1 and TRBJ1-3; D might be TRBD1 (6 bases). The ends were cut back, 6 bases at V and 0 bases at J, with 15 bases in the middle. This CDR3 has 16 amino acids. CDR1 and CDR2 from the germline V gene are MGHDK and SYGVNS. The CDR3 here is CASSKGGGNSGNTIYF. Here the CDR3 DNA reads TGTGCCAGCAGCAAAGGGGGGGGCAACTCTGGAAACACCATATATTTT.

The rearrangement links TRBV6-7 to TRBJ2-1; D perhaps matches TRBD1 (6 bases). TRBV6-7 is an open reading frame whose function is uncertain. CDR3 length equals 19 residues. V lost 9 bases to trimming and J lost 5 bases, with 32 bases between them. CDR3 DNA sequence: TGTGCCAGTACGAAGGGGACATGGTGGCTAAGGATTGCGAACAATGAGCAGTTCTTC. Protein sequence: CASTKGTWWLRIANNEQFF.

The chain couples TRBV30 to TRBJ2-7; 9 bases map to TRBD2. The germline gives CDR1 GTSNPN, CDR2 SVGIG (reference sequence). V lost 1 base and J lost 7; bases outside the gene matches: 8. CDR3 length: 14 residues. CDR3 nucleotide sequence: TGTGCCTGGAGTGAGACTAGCGGCGGCGTGGAGCAGTACTTC. Translated: CAWSETSGGVEQYF.

The J gene is TRBJ2-5, the V gene TRBV5-1; D might be TRBD1 or TRBD2, each matching 5 bases. The CDR3 extends over 15 amino acids. Germline values: CDR1 SGHRS, CDR2 YFSETQ. V lost 0 bases and J lost 5, with 14 bases in between. CDR3 DNA sequence: TGCGCCAGCAGCTTGGTCTCCGGGACGTCGGAGACCCAGTACTTC. This encodes CASSLVSGTSETQYF.

V is TRBV5-1 and J is TRBJ1-2, with 9 nucleotides matching TRBD1. After removal of 3 bases from V and 5 bases from J, the junction contained 11 bases not matched to a gene. Looked up from germline, CDR1 is SGHRS and CDR2 is YFSETQ. The CDR3 consists of 16 residues. The CDR3 DNA reads TGCGCCAGCAGCTATTCGGACAGGGGCGATTGGTATGGCTACACCTTC. Protein product: CASSYSDRGDWYGYTF.

The chain links TRBV6-1 to TRBJ2-7, with TRBD1 identical over 7 bases. The trim removed 7 bases at V and 2 bases at J, leaving 11 bases unmatched. CDR3 length: 15 amino acids. CDR1 is MNHNS, CDR2 SASEGT, per germline. CDR3 bases: TGTGCCAGCAATCGGGACAGTCTCTCTCCCTACGAGCAGTACTTC. Protein product: CASNRDSLSPYEQYF.

The chain joins TRBV7-6 to TRBJ2-1, with D possibly matching TRBD2 (6 bases). The CDR3 consists of 18 residues. Germline V gives CDR1 SGHVS, CDR2 FNYEAQ. The V end was cut by 4 bases, the J end by 1 base, with 20 bases between. CDR3 sequence (DNA): TGTGCCAGCAGCTACGGGCCCTGCGGGGAAGTATCCTACAATGAGCAGTTCTTC. Protein product: CASSYGPCGEVSYNEQFF.

This chain connects TRBV10-3 to TRBJ1-6, with D possibly matching TRBD1 (5 bases). Germline V CDR1 and CDR2: ENHRY, SYGVKD. The CDR3 sequence is 16 residues long. V lost 10 bases and J 2 bases, leaving 18 bases between the germline ends. CDR3: CATAEEGIAYNSPLHF. The CDR3 region has the DNA TGTGCCACCGCCGAGGAGGGGATTGCCTATAATTCACCCCTCCACTTT.

The chain joins TRBV6-1 to TRBJ1-1; no firm D call. Germline V gene data show CDR1 as MNHNS and CDR2 as SASEGT. V lost 5 bases, J lost 2 bases, and 12 bases lay in between. The CDR3 spans 14 residues. DNA for the CDR3: TGTGCCAGCAGTCCCTGGGCCCTTAACACTGAAGCTTTCTTT. Amino acids: CASSPWALNTEAFF.

This rearrangement joins TRBV7-2 to TRBJ2-5; D is tentatively TRBD1 or TRBD2 (6 bases each). The germline CDR1 and CDR2 sequences are SGHTA and FQGNSA. The CDR3 contains 15 residues. The V gene lost 4 bases and the J gene lost 1 base, with 13 bases spanning the gap. CDR3 amino acids: CASSSPRGLQETQYF. The DNA of the CDR3 is TGTGCCAGCAGCTCCCCCCGGGGGCTCCAAGAGACCCAGTACTTC.

The V and J genes are TRBV5-5 and TRBJ2-3, with 10 bases that match TRBD1. The ends lost 3 bases at V and 3 bases at J; junction bases unmatched: 1. This CDR3 has 14 residues. Per the germline V gene, CDR1 is SGHKS and CDR2 is YYEKEE (reference sequence). The CDR3 nucleotides are TGTGCCAGCAGCTGGGGACAGGGGACAGATACGCAGTATTTT. Translating gives CASSWGQGTDTQYF.

The chain couples TRBV7-6 to TRBJ2-2, with no clear D. The germline V gene encodes CDR1 SGHVS and CDR2 FNYEAQ. V was trimmed by 1 base and J by 1 base, leaving 25 bases between them. This CDR3 is built from 21 residues. CDR3 nucleotides: TGTGCCAGCAGCTTAGTCCGATCACGTTACTATTCGGGTTGGAACACCGGGGAGCTGTTTTTT. This encodes CASSLVRSRYYSGWNTGELFF.

This clone was detected once. J is TRBJ1-1 and V is TRBV6-4; D is unresolved. Trimming stripped 6 bases from V and 4 bases from J, with 21 bases between. Germline V gene lookup returns CDR1 MRHNA and CDR2 SNTAGT. This CDR3 spans 16 amino acids. This CDR3 reads CASRAYGEGSSTEAFF. The CDR3 DNA follows: TGTGCCAGCAGGGCGTATGGGGAGGGCTCTTCCACTGAAGCTTTCTTT.

CDR3 loop: CASSGGAEANQPQHF. CDR3 coding DNA: TGTGCCAGCAGCGGGGGCGCCGAGGCCAATCAGCCCCAGCATTTT. The chain has TRBV7-9 and TRBJ1-5, with a possible D match to TRBD1 (6 bases). The CDR3 is made up of 15 amino acids. V gave up 5 bases and J gave up 3 bases, with 14 bases separating them. Germline loops: CDR1 SEHNR, CDR2 FQNEAQ (reference sequence).

CDR3 coding DNA: TGCAGCGTTGTAGGCGGGGGGGCCTACAATGAGCAGTTCTTC. It is translated as CSVVGGGAYNEQFF. V gene TRBV29-1 combines with J gene TRBJ2-1; 9 bases line up with TRBD2. The CDR3 is 14 residues long. Trimming removed 4 bases from V and 2 bases from J; junction bases left unmatched: 3. Germline assignment: CDR1 SQVTM and CDR2 ANQGSEA.

V and J are TRBV5-6 and TRBJ2-3; 8 bases agree with TRBD1. The CDR3 consists of 15 residues. The V gene's germline CDR1 is SGHDT and CDR2 YYEEEE. V shed 1 base and J 1 base; nucleotides not matched to a gene: 2. The CDR3 region has the DNA TGTGCCAGCAGCTTGCGGGGACAGGGCACAGATACGCAGTATTTT. Its protein product is CASSLRGQGTDTQYF.

Points on this clone: Other DNA sequences in the same sample also yield this CDR3. This sequence joins TRBV2 and TRBJ2-5; D gene unclear. V lost 6 bases, J lost 5 bases, and 4 bases lay in between. This CDR3 is 10 amino acids long. Germline values: CDR1 SNHLY, CDR2 FYNNEI. CDR3 region: CASRQETQYF. As DNA, the CDR3 is TGTGCCAGCAGACAGGAGACCCAGTACTTC.

The chain couples TRBV4-1 to TRBJ2-1, with 13 bases lining up with TRBD2. The ends lost 4 bases at V and 7 bases at J; junction bases unmatched: 4. Germline V gene data show CDR1 as MGHRA and CDR2 as YSYEKL. The CDR3 extends over 15 amino acids. CDR3 amino acids: CASSPGTSGTNEQFF. Written as DNA, the CDR3 is TGCGCCAGCAGCCCAGGGACTAGCGGGACTAATGAGCAGTTCTTC.

The rearrangement joins TRBV6-1 to TRBJ2-7, with D possibly being TRBD1 or TRBD2 (7 bases each). CDR1 is MNHNS and CDR2 is SASEGT in the germline V gene. V lost 6 bases and J 0 bases, leaving 12 bases between the germline ends. The CDR3 is 14 residues long. CDR3 in amino acids: CASSRGGNSYEQYF. DNA of the CDR3: TGTGCCAGCAGCAGGGGGGGGAACTCCTACGAGCAGTACTTC.

The V and J genes are TRBV5-1 and TRBJ2-2; 9 bases agree with TRBD2. Germline V gene data show CDR1 as SGHRS and CDR2 as YFSETQ. V was pared by 0 bases and J by 5 bases, with 11 bases of the junction left unmatched. The CDR3 sequence is 18 residues long. The CDR3 sequence: CASSLDLAGIGDTGELFF. The DNA for the CDR3 is TGCGCCAGCAGCTTGGATCTAGCGGGGATCGGGGATACCGGGGAGCTGTTTTTT.